This T cell receptor (beta chain) is from a study of follicular helper T cells after annual influenza vaccination (dated by TCRdb to the late 2010s). In terms of the full investigation: Blood was collected on days 0, 7 and 28 after each seasonal influenza vaccination. Some subjects were followed across successive annual vaccinations spanning the 2013-2014, 2014-2015 and 2015-2016 seasons to study recall of cTfh clones. Multi-year samples were available from six subjects, with four subjects covering two vaccination seasons and two subjects covering three seasons. One week after vaccination, a second recruited cohort of approximately twelve subjects (Table S1) displayed a similar ICOS+CD38+ cTfh response. Samples from 2013-2014 were cryopreserved, whereas samples from about 2015 were processed immediately after collection.

About this clone itself: Its cognate antigen has yet to be identified. Per-nucleotide qualities are absent, and no much larger clonotype sits a single base away.

Summary of the overall study and its limitations: Only about 10-20% of analyzed cells yielded productive TCRB sequences, so sampling of rare clonotypes was not possible. ICOS+CD38+ cTfh clonality correlated with the frequency of that population, and its change correlated with the change in circulating plasmablast frequency. In the assessment of influenza clone enrichment, the possibility that the much larger non-cTfh compartments were undersampled could not be ruled out. Day 7 ICOS+CD38+ clones were most often found later in ICOS-CD38- cTfh, suggesting that subset may serve as a memory reservoir. Successive annual vaccinations recalled a recurring oligoclonal ICOS+CD38+ cTfh response that included tetramer and AIM influenza-specific clonotypes.

Reading the label with the study, this specimen's time point is: 2014-2015 season, pre-vaccination. TCRB sequencing was used to follow sorted CD4 subsets from the blood of adults before and after they were given the seasonal inactivated influenza vaccine (Fluvarix). To be eligible, subjects had to live in the community and must not have received influenza vaccine in the previous 6 months. Exclusions included influenza vaccine contraindications, substance abuse, HIV/AIDS, active malignancy, immunomodulatory medication and active illness such as respiratory infection. At each time point, somewhere between 40 and 100 mL of blood was taken. Ficoll-Paque PLUS or SepMate separation was used to isolate PBMC. As a non-Tfh comparison subset, CXCR5- memory CD4 T cells were sorted. Cell subsets were sorted from PBMC on a BD FACS Aria before DNA extraction. The junction carries 4 bases between V and J, which are trimmed by 0 bases and 3 bases respectively. The germline V gene (reference sequence) specifies SEHNR as CDR1 and FQNEAQ as CDR2. Counted from cysteine to phenylalanine, this CDR3 has 13 amino acids. Just the 39-base CDR3 DNA is kept, in frame starting at base 1.

Library preparation used the immunoSEQ multiplex PCR assay. Adaptive Biotechnologies handled the TCRB amplification, library preparation, sequencing and preliminary bioinformatics at Survey level resolution. As for the authors' bioinformatics: In R, clonality was calculated as 1 minus the normalized Shannon entropy, and the Gini index was computed using the R package ineq. To get the overlap score, the summed counts of shared sequences were divided by the total counts of all sequences in both of the compared samples. Shared-clonotype significance used Fisher's exact test assuming a theoretical repertoire of 10^7 TCRB sequences. TCRdb retrieved this table from immuneACCESS and kept in-frame rearrangements only. Not all clones are present; in checked studies, unresolved V genes account for under half, and no reason is known for the remainder. V, J and clone size were drawn from that table, and D and trimming were deduced from the DNA. Recorded for this sample are 9,000 to 13,000 clones; more than 65% of them occurred a single time. Under 0.95% of the sample belongs to the ten largest clones.

The chain employs TRBV7-9 and TRBJ2-3; the D gene cannot be named for sure. The sequence came from an adult who received the influenza vaccine. Source: CXCR5- memory CD4+ T cells sorted from blood, taken on the day of influenza vaccination. The cell subset or site tag for this specimen amounts to: CXCR5- memory CD4 T cells. The bases read TGTGCCAGCAGCTTAGCCCTTACAGATACGCAGTATTTT. Translated, it reads CASSLALTDTQYF.